The entry below describes one TCR beta chain. The data originate from a study of blood T cell repertoires in COVID-19. Across the whole study: The samples span acute and convalescent COVID-19 from the United States, Italy and Spain. Nucleic acid was either cDNA or gDNA, and it came from T cells, B-cell-depleted T cells, or PBMCs.

Authors' data handling: Reference gene primer amplification gave nucleated cell count estimates. Produced via immunoSEQ multiplex PCR; TCRdb's table is partial and in-frame only. The V and J calls and clone size were taken over from that table, and D and trimming were inferred from the DNA. Of about 250,000 clones listed, around 90% are singletons. Germline V gene lookup returns CDR1 MNHEY and CDR2 SVGEGT. This CDR3 contains 16 residues. Trimming shortened V by 0 bases and J by 1 base, and 12 bases separated the two germline ends. What was sequenced was peripheral blood. The receptor comes from a woman between 40 and 55 years old who had recovered from COVID-19. This sequence joins TRBV6-2 or TRBV6-3 and TRBJ1-1; no reliable D call. The DNA of the CDR3 is TGTGCCAGCAGTTACTCGAGGGAGGGCTCGAACACTGAAGCTTTCTTT. Translation gives CASSYSREGSNTEAFF.